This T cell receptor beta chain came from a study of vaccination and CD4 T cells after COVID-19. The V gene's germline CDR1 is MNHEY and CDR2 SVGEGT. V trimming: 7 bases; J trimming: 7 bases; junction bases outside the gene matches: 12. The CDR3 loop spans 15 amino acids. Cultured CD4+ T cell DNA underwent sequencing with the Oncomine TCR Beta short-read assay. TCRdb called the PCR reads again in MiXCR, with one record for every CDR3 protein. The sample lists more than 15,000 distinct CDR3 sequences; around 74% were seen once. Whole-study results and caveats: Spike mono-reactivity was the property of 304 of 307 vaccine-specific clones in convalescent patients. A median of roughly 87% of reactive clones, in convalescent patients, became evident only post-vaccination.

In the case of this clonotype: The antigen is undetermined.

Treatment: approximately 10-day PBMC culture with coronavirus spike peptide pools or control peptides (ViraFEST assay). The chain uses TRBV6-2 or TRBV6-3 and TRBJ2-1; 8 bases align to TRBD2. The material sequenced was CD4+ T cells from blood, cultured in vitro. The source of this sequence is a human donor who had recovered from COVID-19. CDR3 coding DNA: TGTGCCAGCACCTCTGGGGGGACTAGACCAAATGAGCAGTTCTTC. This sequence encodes CASTSGGTRPNEQFF.